A single sample is the source of the 21 T cell receptor beta chains below, sequenced in a study of cytomegalovirus exposure and HLA in healthy donors. The PCR ran on 60 Vbeta and 13 Jbeta primers. TCRdb keeps only in-frame clones here, not all; method: immunoSEQ multiplex PCR. The top ten clones hold roughly 0.75% of a sample with approximately 190,000 clones, around four fifths of them seen once. Sequenced input: PBMCs. The receptors stem from a woman under 30 in good health and CMV-seronegative.

The chain uses TRBV4-2 and TRBJ1-6; D not certain. From germline, CDR1 is LGHNA and CDR2 YNFKEQ. This CDR3 is 12 amino acids long. V dropped 3 bases and J dropped 5 bases, with 2 bases sitting between them. CDR3 sequence: CASSHNNSPLHF. CDR3 sequence (DNA): TGTGCCAGCAGCCACAATAATTCACCCCTCCACTTT.

Only one count was recorded for this clone. The J gene is TRBJ2-1, the V gene TRBV13; a possible D gene is TRBD2 (5 bases). V shed 5 bases and J shed 7 bases, with 18 bases lying between them. Per the germline V gene, CDR1 is PRHDT and CDR2 is FYEKMQ (reference sequence). CDR3 length: 15 residues. CDR3 sequence reads: CASSADRGFLNEQFF. The CDR3 nucleotides read TGTGCCAGCAGCGCGGACCGAGGGTTTCTAAATGAGCAGTTCTTC.

This chain uses TRBV1 with TRBJ1-1. TRBV1 is classified as a pseudogene. The CDR3 is 17 amino acids. The CDR3 DNA sequence: TGCACCAGCAGCCAAGATCCATTCGGGGGGCGGAACACTGAAGCTTTCTTT. Amino acids: CTSSQDPFGGRNTEAFF.

The rearrangement links TRBV18 to TRBJ2-1, with D possibly matching TRBD1 (5 bases). The CDR3 sequence is 14 residues long. V was shortened by 2 bases and J by 5 bases, with 10 bases between the two germline ends. Germline V CDR1 and CDR2: KGHSH, LQKENI. The CDR3 spells CASSPRGIDNEQFF. DNA of the CDR3: TGTGCCAGCTCACCAAGGGGTATCGACAATGAGCAGTTCTTC.

V gene TRBV6-9 combines with J gene TRBJ2-2; 13 positions match TRBD2. V shed 6 bases and J 5 bases; nucleotides not matched to a gene: 3. Per germline, CDR1 MNHGY and CDR2 SVAAGI. CDR3 length: 15 residues. CDR3 sequence reads: CASRTSGRATGELFF. The DNA of the CDR3 is TGTGCCAGCAGAACTAGCGGGAGGGCAACCGGGGAGCTGTTTTTT.

The chain carries TRBV6-1 and TRBJ2-7, with TRBD1 identical over 7 bases. The CDR3 covers 15 residues. The germline V gene encodes CDR1 MNHNS and CDR2 SASEGT. The ends lost 7 bases at V and 1 base at J; junction bases unmatched: 10. The CDR3 loop is CASISTGTVSYEQYF. The CDR3 DNA reads as TGTGCCAGCATCTCAACCGGGACAGTGTCCTACGAGCAGTACTTC.

This clone was seen a handful of times. The V gene is TRBV6-1, the J gene TRBJ2-7; tentatively, D is TRBD1 (5 bases). Deletions cut 7 bases from V and 0 bases from J, with 10 bases between. The CDR3 loop spans 13 amino acids. Germline lookup yields CDR1 MNHNS and CDR2 SASEGT. For the CDR3, the DNA is TGTGCCAGCACCCCGACAGTCTCCTACGAGCAGTACTTC. This sequence encodes CASTPTVSYEQYF.

The table lists this clone with a count of one. This sequence joins TRBV18 and TRBJ2-2, with 9 bases identical to TRBD1. The CDR3 spans 17 residues. Germline V gives CDR1 KGHSH, CDR2 LQKENI. With V trimmed by 1 base and J by 4 bases, 7 bases remained unmatched. CDR3 sequence (DNA): TGTGCCAGCTCACCACTGGGGACAGGGAGACTCACCGGGGAGCTGTTTTTT. Protein sequence: CASSPLGTGRLTGELFF.

J is TRBJ2-3 and V is TRBV9; no definite D call. This CDR3 comprises 19 residues. Germline-derived CDR1 and CDR2 are SGDLS and YYNGEE. The germline V and J ends were trimmed by 1 base and 3 bases, with 24 bases remaining between them. CDR3 loop: CASSVPTAGHFTETDTQYF. Here the CDR3 DNA reads TGTGCCAGCAGCGTACCTACAGCTGGGCATTTCACAGAGACAGATACGCAGTATTTT.

V and J are TRBV27 and TRBJ2-7; D is uncertain. The CDR3 loop spans 15 amino acids. V lost 5 bases, J lost 2 bases, and 16 bases lay in between. Germline CDR1 reads MNHEY; CDR2 reads SMNVEV (reference sequence). CDR3 residues: CASSLRPALPYEQYF. As DNA, the CDR3 is TGTGCCAGCAGTCTCCGTCCAGCGTTACCCTACGAGCAGTACTTC.

The CDR3 is CASREDRGGFQPQHF. In nucleotides, the CDR3 is TGTGCCAGCAGAGAGGACAGGGGAGGTTTTCAGCCCCAGCATTTT. The chain couples TRBV6-5 to TRBJ1-5, with 9 positions matching TRBD1. Trimming removed 6 bases from V and 6 bases from J; junction bases left unmatched: 9. The CDR3 is 15 residues long. CDR1 is MNHEY and CDR2 is SVGAGI in the germline V gene.

The V gene is TRBV11-2, the J gene TRBJ1-5; possible D gene TRBD1, 6 bases. Trimming removed 3 bases at V and 4 bases at J, with 13 bases between. Germline-derived CDR1 and CDR2 are SGHAT and FQNNGV. The CDR3 consists of 15 residues. The CDR3 DNA is TGTGCCAGCAGCTTCGCAGCGGGGGCTAATCAGCCCCAGCATTTT. This translates into CASSFAAGANQPQHF.

This clone showed up just once. The chain recombines TRBV18 with TRBJ2-5; 7 bases are shared with TRBD1. This CDR3 is built from 16 residues. The V segment lost 5 bases and the J segment 1 base; nucleotides outside the gene matches: 10. Germline V gene sequence: CDR1 KGHSH, CDR2 LQKENI. CDR3 sequence: CASSVERTGRQETQYF. CDR3 nucleotide sequence: TGTGCCAGCTCAGTAGAGCGGACAGGCCGCCAAGAGACCCAGTACTTC.

For this clone: The germline gene is not matched at one end of the junction; a read error may be the cause. The genes are TRBV7-9 and TRBJ1-2, with a tentative D call TRBD1 (5 bases). The germline V gene encodes CDR1 SEHNR and CDR2 FQNEAQ (reference sequence). The CDR3 runs 12 residues. CDR3 coding DNA: TGTTCCAGCAGCTCCGACAGAGCGGGCTACACCTTC. It is translated as CSSSSDRAGYTF.

This chain's CDR3 is CASSPGAITNTGELFF. Written as DNA, the CDR3 is TGTGCCAGCAGCCCTGGGGCGATTACGAACACCGGGGAGCTGTTTTTT. The rearrangement uses TRBV5-6 and TRBJ2-2, with D possibly being TRBD1 (5 bases). Germline loops: CDR1 SGHDT, CDR2 YYEEEE. Between the trimmed V and J ends, which lost 4 bases and 0 bases, there was a span of 13 bases. The CDR3 consists of 16 residues.

On this clone itself: This same CDR3 is encoded by further DNA sequences in the sample. The chain uses TRBV27 and TRBJ2-3, with 8 bases that match TRBD1. Trimming cost V 2 bases and J 0 bases; bases outside gene matches: 1. The CDR3 sequence is 15 residues long. Germline V CDR1 and CDR2: MNHEY, SMNVEV (reference sequence). CDR3 residues: CASSLGQGSTDTQYF. Here the CDR3 DNA reads TGTGCCAGCAGTTTAGGACAGGGTAGCACAGATACGCAGTATTTT.

The rearrangement joins TRBV7-9 to TRBJ1-2; D remains ambiguous. The V gene lost 6 bases and the J gene lost 5 bases, with 19 bases spanning the gap. Germline values: CDR1 SEHNR, CDR2 FQNEAQ (reference sequence). The length of the CDR3 is 15 residues. This chain's CDR3 is CASSLLPEDAYGYTF. The CDR3 nucleotides are TGTGCCAGCAGTCTCCTCCCGGAGGACGCATATGGCTACACCTTC.

In DNA form, the CDR3 reads TGTGCCAGCAGTCTGGGACAGGGGCAAAATCAGCCCCAGCATTTT. As protein: CASSLGQGQNQPQHF. The chain is built from TRBV28 and TRBJ1-5; 10 nucleotides align to TRBD1. The V and J ends lost 5 bases and 4 bases, in that order; junction bases with no gene match: 5. This CDR3 has 15 residues. Germline V gives CDR1 MDHEN, CDR2 SYDVKM.

The chain employs TRBV9 and TRBJ1-1, with D perhaps TRBD1 (5 bases). Germline V lookup: CDR1 SGDLS, CDR2 YYNGEE. The V end was cut by 0 bases, the J end by 2 bases, with 11 bases between. The CDR3 totals 15 residues. The CDR3 reads CASSVVGGPNTEAFF. DNA of the CDR3: TGTGCCAGCAGCGTAGTGGGGGGTCCCAACACTGAAGCTTTCTTT. The full variable domain, in which reference TRBV9 and TRBJ1-1 provide the parts outside the CDR3, is DSGVTQTPKHLITATGQRVTLRCSPRSGDLSVYWYQQSLDQGLQFLIQYYNGEERAKGNILERFSAQQFPDLHSELNLSSLELGDSALYFCASSVVGGPNTEAFFGQGTRLTVV.

The chain links TRBV19 to TRBJ2-7; D ambiguous. Trimming took off 4 bases at V and 3 bases at J, with 16 bases between the two ends. The CDR3 is 15 amino acids. CDR1 is LNHDA, CDR2 SQIVND, per germline (reference sequence). The CDR3 nucleotides are TGTGCCAGTAGTAATTGGCCATCCCCGAACTACGAGCAGTACTTC. This codes for CASSNWPSPNYEQYF.

The V gene is TRBV14, the J gene TRBJ2-7, with a possible D match to TRBD2 (6 bases). CDR1 is SGHDN, CDR2 FVKESK, per germline. V lost 10 bases, J lost 3 bases, and 25 bases lay in between. The CDR3 sequence is 16 residues long. Here the CDR3 DNA reads TGTGCCACTGAATCAGCAGGGATGCCGACTAGCTACGAGCAGTACTTC. Its protein product is CATESAGMPTSYEQYF.